These 22 T cell receptor beta chains came from one sample sequenced in a study of blood T cell repertoires in COVID-19. Only in-frame clones appear in the TCRdb table, and some are missing; sequencing was by immunoSEQ multiplex PCR. The table includes about 200,000 clones, 70% to 90% detected once. The sequencing sample was made of peripheral blood. These receptors were collected from a man aged 60 to 69 with COVID-19, enrolled during active disease.

The chain joins TRBV5-5 to TRBJ1-3; 7 positions agree with TRBD1. The J segment lost 0 bases and the V segment lost 4 bases, leaving 4 bases of the junction unmatched. CDR1 is SGHKS and CDR2 is YYEKEE in the germline V gene (reference sequence). The CDR3 is made up of 15 amino acids. CDR3 region: CASSTDRNSGNTIYF. CDR3 in DNA: TGTGCCAGCAGCACGGACAGGAACTCTGGAAACACCATATATTTT.

The chain joins TRBV5-1 to TRBJ2-7; TRBD2 agrees at 9 bases. The V gene end was trimmed by 0 bases and the J gene end by 3 bases; junction bases not matched to a gene: 7. Germline-derived CDR1 and CDR2 are SGHRS and YFSETQ. The CDR3 loop spans 16 amino acids. The CDR3: CASSLASVSGSYEQYF. In nucleotides, the CDR3 is TGCGCCAGCAGCTTGGCCTCGGTTAGCGGGAGCTACGAGCAGTACTTC.

J is TRBJ2-7 and V is TRBV5-4, with 8 bases lining up with TRBD2. With V trimmed by 4 bases and J by 2 bases, 11 bases remained unmatched. Germline V CDR1 and CDR2: SGHNT, YYREEE (reference sequence). The CDR3 sequence is 16 residues long. The CDR3 DNA reads TGTGCCAGCAGCCTAGGAGGCGGGAGGCTTGCCTACGAGCAGTACTTC. Translated, it gives CASSLGGGRLAYEQYF.

The gene calls are TRBV19 and TRBJ2-2; TRBD1 might be the D (6 bases). CDR1 is LNHDA and CDR2 is SQIVND in the germline V gene (reference sequence). V dropped 5 bases and J dropped 5 bases, with 24 bases sitting between them. The CDR3 extends over 18 amino acids. CDR3 DNA sequence: TGTGCCAGTAGTTTCTCCAACAGGGTGAGGGATGGAACCGGGGAGCTGTTTTTT. Translated: CASSFSNRVRDGTGELFF.

The chain recombines TRBV9 with TRBJ2-2; D not resolved. The germline gives CDR1 SGDLS, CDR2 YYNGEE. CDR3 length: 14 amino acids. The germline V and J ends were trimmed by 1 base and 1 base, with 5 bases remaining between them. This CDR3 reads CASSVRRNTGELFF. CDR3 sequence (DNA): TGTGCCAGCAGCGTAAGGAGGAACACCGGGGAGCTGTTTTTT.

The chain joins TRBV10-2 to TRBJ1-1; D is possibly TRBD1 (5 bases). From germline, CDR1 is WSHSY and CDR2 SAAADI. Trimming stripped 2 bases from V and 5 bases from J, with 18 bases between. This CDR3 spans 16 amino acids. The CDR3 DNA follows: TGCGCCAGCAGTGAGCCTCTGGGGCACTCTGGGACTGAAGCTTTCTTT. Its protein is CASSEPLGHSGTEAFF.

The chain has TRBV5-5 and TRBJ1-5, with D possibly matching TRBD1 (5 bases). CDR1 and CDR2 (germline): SGHKS, YYEKEE (reference sequence). The V gene lost 4 bases and the J gene lost 4 bases, with 15 bases spanning the gap. This CDR3 contains 15 residues. The CDR3 DNA follows: TGTGCCAGCAGCCGCTATGACAGCTCTAATCAGCCCCAGCATTTT. Translated, it gives CASSRYDSSNQPQHF.

V usage is TRBV5-8 and J usage is TRBJ2-1; 8 positions match TRBD2. Per the germline V gene, CDR1 is SGHTS and CDR2 is YDEGEE. The CDR3 length is 15 residues. V lost 4 bases and J lost 3; bases outside the gene matches: 6. CDR3 region: CASSAGLAYYNEQFF. The CDR3 DNA follows: TGTGCCAGCAGCGCCGGACTAGCATACTACAATGAGCAGTTCTTC.

J is TRBJ2-1 and V is TRBV30; 8 bases are a match to TRBD2. V was pared by 3 bases and J by 8 bases, with 9 bases of the junction left unmatched. The CDR3 extends over 14 amino acids. In germline, CDR1 is GTSNPN, CDR2 SVGIG (reference sequence). CDR3 residues: CAWRTSGLSDEQFF. DNA of the CDR3: TGTGCCTGGAGAACTAGCGGCCTTTCGGATGAGCAGTTCTTC.

The genes are TRBV4-3 and TRBJ1-4, with D possibly being TRBD1 (6 bases). V dropped 0 bases and J dropped 5 bases, with 10 bases sitting between them. The CDR3 contains 15 residues. Per germline, CDR1 LGHNA and CDR2 YSLEER. This chain's CDR3 is CASSQENRENEKLFF. CDR3 in DNA: TGCGCCAGCAGCCAAGAGAACAGGGAGAATGAAAAACTGTTTTTT.

Note on this clone: This sample includes further DNA sequences coding for the same CDR3. The rearrangement joins TRBV6-6 to TRBJ2-7; 7 positions agree with TRBD1. This CDR3 is built from 13 residues. Trimming cost V 6 bases and J 1 base; bases outside gene matches: 3. Germline V gene sequence: CDR1 MNHNY, CDR2 SVGAGI (reference sequence). CDR3 sequence reads: CASRRDSSYEQYF. The CDR3 nucleotides are TGTGCCAGCAGACGGGACAGTTCCTACGAGCAGTACTTC.

This sequence joins TRBV6-2 or TRBV6-3 and TRBJ1-2, with a weak D call TRBD1 (5 bases). The V gene lost 2 bases and the J gene lost 0 bases, with 7 bases spanning the gap. This CDR3 contains 14 residues. Per the germline V gene, CDR1 is MNHEY and CDR2 is SVGEGT. As DNA, the CDR3 is TGTGCCAGCAGTTACAGGGGTCCTAACTATGGCTACACCTTC. It specifies CASSYRGPNYGYTF.

CDR3 sequence: CASSSREGARGYTF. The CDR3 DNA reads TGTGCCAGCAGTTCACGGGAGGGGGCGCGTGGCTACACCTTC. The chain is built from TRBV5-4 and TRBJ1-2; the match to TRBD1 covers 7 bases. V lost 5 bases and J lost 7; bases outside the gene matches: 11. CDR3 length: 14 residues. Looked up from germline, CDR1 is SGHNT and CDR2 is YYREEE (reference sequence).

The CDR3 loop is CASSQGASQPQHF. The CDR3 DNA is TGTGCCAGCAGCCAGGGGGCTAGTCAGCCCCAGCATTTT. This chain uses TRBV7-9 with TRBJ1-5, with 8 bases identical to TRBD1. V was pared by 5 bases and J by 6 bases, with 3 bases of the junction left unmatched. Germline CDR1 reads SEHNR; CDR2 reads FQNEAQ (reference sequence). The CDR3 runs 13 residues.

The chain has TRBV6-5 and TRBJ1-2; 10 bases are shared with TRBD1. This CDR3 is built from 15 residues. V trimming: 4 bases; J trimming: 3 bases; junction bases outside the gene matches: 5. Germline-derived CDR1 and CDR2 are MNHEY and SVGAGI. CDR3 nucleotides: TGTGCCAGCAGTTCGGACAGGGGGGAGTACTATGGCTACACCTTC. Amino acid sequence: CASSSDRGEYYGYTF.

This chain links TRBV30 with TRBJ2-2, with D perhaps TRBD1 (5 bases). CDR1 and CDR2 from the germline V gene are GTSNPN and SVGIG (reference sequence). V lost 5 bases and J 5 bases, leaving 6 bases between the germline ends. The CDR3 contains 11 residues. As DNA, the CDR3 is TGTGCCTGGCAGGGTACCGGGGAGCTGTTTTTT. This translates into CAWQGTGELFF. Combining the CDR3 with reference TRBV30 and TRBJ2-2 gives the whole variable domain SQTIHQWPATLVQPVGSPLSLECTVEGTSNPNLYWYRQAAGRGLQLLFYSVGIGQISSEVPQNLSASRPQDRQFILSSKKLLLSDSGFYLCAWQGTGELFFGEGSRLTVL.

The chain recombines TRBV7-2 with TRBJ1-4; possible D gene TRBD1, 5 bases. V was trimmed by 1 base and J by 4 bases, leaving 7 bases between them. In germline, CDR1 is SGHTA, CDR2 FQGNSA. CDR3 length equals 14 residues. CDR3 region: CASSLEGFNEKLFF. As DNA, the CDR3 is TGTGCCAGCAGCTTAGAGGGGTTTAATGAAAAACTGTTTTTT. The full variable domain, completed using reference TRBV7-2 and TRBJ1-4, is GAGVSQSPSNKVTEKGKDVELRCDPISGHTALYWYRQSLGQGLEFLIYFQGNSAPDKSGLPSDRFSAERTGGSVSTLTIQRTQQEDSAVYLCASSLEGFNEKLFFGSGTQLSVL.

The chain joins TRBV5-1 to TRBJ2-7; 8 bases match TRBD1. The CDR3 runs to 14 residues. Per germline, CDR1 SGHRS and CDR2 YFSETQ. J lost 5 bases, V lost 3 bases, and 7 bases had no gene match. CDR3: CASSSYGQGNEQYF. CDR3 coding DNA: TGCGCCAGCAGCTCTTATGGACAGGGCAACGAGCAGTACTTC.

The chain combines TRBV4-3 with TRBJ1-1, with a weak D call TRBD1 (5 bases). In germline, CDR1 is LGHNA, CDR2 YSLEER. The CDR3 runs to 17 residues. V gave up 0 bases and J gave up 3 bases, with 17 bases separating them. The CDR3, as DNA: TGCGCCAGCAGCCAAGATTTAGGCAGGGTGACGGACACTGAAGCTTTCTTT. Translated, it gives CASSQDLGRVTDTEAFF.

In this sample, this clone turned up once. Other DNA sequences in this specimen translate into the identical CDR3. This rearrangement joins TRBV5-6 to TRBJ2-3, with a possible D match to TRBD2 (6 bases). The germline gives CDR1 SGHDT, CDR2 YYEEEE. Trimming removed 0 bases at V and 1 base at J, with 9 bases between. The CDR3 covers 15 residues. CDR3 sequence: CASSLGDSRTDTQYF. The CDR3 DNA reads TGTGCCAGCAGCTTGGGGGACTCCCGCACAGATACGCAGTATTTT.

The chain recombines TRBV7-2 with TRBJ2-7; the D gene is possibly TRBD1 (5 bases). V was clipped by 2 bases and J by 0 bases, with 11 bases between them. CDR3 length equals 15 residues. Germline V gene data show CDR1 as SGHTA and CDR2 as FQGNSA. The CDR3, as DNA: TGTGCCAGCAGCTTAACCCAGGGCTACTCCTACGAGCAGTACTTC. This translates into CASSLTQGYSYEQYF. Using reference TRBV7-2 and TRBJ2-7 for the parts outside the CDR3, the full variable domain is GAGVSQSPSNKVTEKGKDVELRCDPISGHTALYWYRQSLGQGLEFLIYFQGNSAPDKSGLPSDRFSAERTGGSVSTLTIQRTQQEDSAVYLCASSLTQGYSYEQYFGPGTRLTVT.

V is TRBV30 and J is TRBJ1-3; D is ambiguous. Germline CDR1 is GTSNPN and CDR2 is SVGIG (reference sequence). This CDR3 is 15 amino acids long. V lost 6 bases and J 2 bases, leaving 17 bases between the germline ends. Here the CDR3 DNA reads TGTGCCTGCCCACTCCGAACAGAAACTGGAAACACCATATATTTT. Encoded protein: CACPLRTETGNTIYF. The whole variable domain, remainder taken from reference TRBV30 and TRBJ1-3, is SQTIHQWPATLVQPVGSPLSLECTVEGTSNPNLYWYRQAAGRGLQLLFYSVGIGQISSEVPQNLSASRPQDRQFILSSKKLLLSDSGFYLCACPLRTETGNTIYFGEGSWLTVV.